The 21 T cell receptor beta chains below all came from one sample that was sequenced in a study of cytomegalovirus exposure and HLA in healthy donors (dated by TCRdb to the late 2010s). Library construction relied on the immunoSEQ multiplex PCR assay. For the multiplex PCR, a mixture combining 60 forward primers for TCR Vbeta segments and 13 reverse primers for TCR Jbeta segments was used. Imported from immuneACCESS, the table was reduced by TCRdb to in-frame sequences with V and J called. These copies leave out some clones; in studies compared against another copy, an unresolved V gene accounts for under half, and the cause of the remainder is not known. Here the sample has about 60,000 clones; approximately 70% occur a single time. The ten largest clonotypes hold 5.4% of the sample. Sequenced: PBMCs. All receptors come from a man between 45 and 60 years old in good health and CMV-seronegative.

The chain joins TRBV4-1 to TRBJ1-5; TRBD1 agrees at 8 bases. This CDR3 is 14 amino acids long. The germline gives CDR1 MGHRA, CDR2 YSYEKL. V lost 5 bases and J lost 5; bases outside the gene matches: 5. This CDR3 reads CASSSRQGHQPQHF. CDR3 DNA sequence: TGCGCCAGCAGCAGCCGACAGGGGCATCAGCCCCAGCATTTT.

The V gene is TRBV5-4, the J gene TRBJ2-1; tentatively, D is TRBD2 (6 bases). Germline assignment: CDR1 SGHNT and CDR2 YYREEE (reference sequence). This CDR3 comprises 15 residues. Trimming shortened V by 4 bases and J by 9 bases, and 20 bases separated the two germline ends. This CDR3 is CASSPPWAAGIEQFF. The CDR3 DNA is TGTGCCAGCAGCCCACCGTGGGCGGCGGGGATTGAGCAGTTCTTC.

The gene calls are TRBV7-9 and TRBJ2-7, with 8 bases aligning to TRBD2. V lost 5 bases, J lost 0 bases, and 9 bases stayed unmatched. This CDR3 has 16 amino acids. The germline CDR1 and CDR2 sequences are SEHNR and FQNEAQ (reference sequence). CDR3 loop: CASSPGGGLGSYEQYF. In nucleotides, the CDR3 is TGTGCCAGCAGCCCCGGGGGGGGTTTGGGCTCCTACGAGCAGTACTTC.

The rearrangement uses TRBV7-9 and TRBJ1-6; D perhaps matches TRBD1 (6 bases). Germline assignment: CDR1 SEHNR and CDR2 FQNEAQ (reference sequence). The CDR3 contains 13 residues. V lost 6 bases and J lost 11, with 14 bases in between. Here the CDR3 reads CASSPVTGTPLHF. In DNA form, the CDR3 reads TGTGCCAGCAGTCCCGTTACAGGGACACCCCTCCACTTT.

This chain connects TRBV9 to TRBJ1-2; D ambiguous. From germline, CDR1 is SGDLS and CDR2 YYNGEE. Trimming pared 3 bases from V and 2 bases from J, leaving 17 bases between. The CDR3 runs 16 residues. The CDR3 bases are TGTGCCAGCAGCGCTAGGACTGACGGGCCAAACTATGGCTACACCTTC. As protein: CASSARTDGPNYGYTF.

The chain recombines TRBV7-9 with TRBJ2-7, with D possibly TRBD1 on 6 matching bases. CDR3 length equals 12 residues. Deletions cut 1 base from V and 6 bases from J, with 7 bases between. Germline values: CDR1 SEHNR, CDR2 FQNEAQ (reference sequence). The CDR3 DNA reads as TGTGCCAGCAGCTTAGGGGGGCGCGAGCAGTACTTC. Translating gives CASSLGGREQYF. The whole variable domain, remainder taken from reference TRBV7-9 and TRBJ2-7, is DTGVSQNPRHKITKRGQNVTFRCDPISEHNRLYWYRQTLGQGPEFLTYFQNEAQLEKSRLLSDRFSAERPKGSFSTLEIQRTEQGDSAMYLCASSLGGREQYFGPGTRLTVT.

The genes are TRBV30 and TRBJ1-2; 7 bases are a match to TRBD1. Germline V gene sequence: CDR1 GTSNPN, CDR2 SVGIG (reference sequence). CDR3 size: 11 residues. After removal of 5 bases from V and 5 bases from J, the junction contained 2 bases not matched to a gene. CDR3: CAWGQDYGYTF. In nucleotides, the CDR3 is TGTGCCTGGGGACAGGATTATGGCTACACCTTC.

The gene calls are TRBV5-1 and TRBJ2-5, with TRBD1 as a possible D gene (6 bases). Germline-derived CDR1 and CDR2 are SGHRS and YFSETQ. This CDR3 is 15 amino acids long. Trimming took 7 bases from V and 2 from J, leaving 18 bases between them. This CDR3 is CASGAQGIPQETQYF. CDR3 bases: TGCGCCAGCGGGGCTCAGGGGATACCGCAAGAGACCCAGTACTTC.

This chain joins TRBV30 and TRBJ1-4, with D perhaps TRBD1 (5 bases). Per the germline V gene, CDR1 is GTSNPN and CDR2 is SVGIG (reference sequence). Deletions cut 4 bases from V and 8 bases from J, with 20 bases between. The CDR3 runs to 15 residues. The CDR3 loop reads CAWKGGASVREKLFF. CDR3 DNA: TGTGCCTGGAAGGGAGGGGCTTCGGTTAGGGAAAAACTGTTTTTT.

J is TRBJ2-3 and V is TRBV13; no clear D. V was pared by 5 bases and J by 0 bases, with 3 bases between. This CDR3 region has 12 residues. Germline CDR1 PRHDT, CDR2 FYEKMQ (reference sequence). Here the CDR3 DNA reads TGTGCCAGCAGCCGTAGCACAGATACGCAGTATTTT. Protein: CASSRSTDTQYF.

The rearrangement joins TRBV6-5 to TRBJ1-6; 8 nucleotides agree with TRBD1. The germline gives CDR1 MNHEY, CDR2 SVGAGI. V shed 7 bases, J shed 6 bases, and the junction held 5 bases outside the gene matches. This CDR3 is built from 14 residues. CDR3 in amino acids: CASNQGARNSPLHF. The DNA of the CDR3 is TGTGCCAGCAATCAGGGGGCTCGTAATTCACCCCTCCACTTT.

V and J are TRBV6-5 and TRBJ1-4, with D possibly matching TRBD1 (5 bases). CDR3 size: 13 residues. Trimming shortened V by 2 bases and J by 12 bases, and 13 bases separated the two germline ends. Germline V lookup: CDR1 MNHEY, CDR2 SVGAGI. CDR3 in DNA: TGTGCCAGCAGTTACGTGTTCGGGGGGGAACTGTTTTTT. Its translation: CASSYVFGGELFF.

The chain has TRBV2 and TRBJ1-6, with D uncertain. Germline loops: CDR1 SNHLY, CDR2 FYNNEI. Deletions cut 6 bases from V and 7 bases from J, with 19 bases between. This CDR3 is built from 16 residues. The CDR3 DNA sequence: TGTGCCAGCAGCACCTCTCATGAGGTCAGAAATTCACCCCTCCACTTT. This translates into CASSTSHEVRNSPLHF. The complete variable domain, with remaining parts taken from reference TRBV2 and TRBJ1-6, reads EPEVTQTPSHQVTQMGQEVILRCVPISNHLYFYWYRQILGQKVEFLVSFYNNEISEKSEIFDDQFSVERPDGSNFTLKIRSTKLEDSAMYFCASSTSHEVRNSPLHFGNGTRLTVT.

J is TRBJ1-1 and V is TRBV7-8; D call uncertain. V was trimmed by 5 bases and J by 1 base, leaving 17 bases between them. CDR3 size: 16 residues. Germline CDR1 and CDR2: SGHVS and FQNEAQ. In nucleotides, the CDR3 is TGTGCCAGCAGCCCTCGGTGGTTTCAAACGAACACTGAAGCTTTCTTT. Translation: CASSPRWFQTNTEAFF.

CDR3 bases: TGTGCCTGGAGCCTAGGGGGGGGCCTACGCTATGGCTACACCTTC. This gives the protein CAWSLGGGLRYGYTF. The chain joins TRBV30 to TRBJ1-2; possibly TRBD1 for D (6 bases). Trimming left V 3 bases short and J 4 bases short, with 18 bases between. Germline values: CDR1 GTSNPN, CDR2 SVGIG (reference sequence). The CDR3 sequence is 15 residues long.

This clone was detected ten times or more. The V and J genes are TRBV6-1 and TRBJ1-5, with a weak D call TRBD1 (6 bases). Trimming removed 2 bases at V and 7 bases at J, with 15 bases between. Germline CDR1 and CDR2: MNHNS and SASEGT. This CDR3 contains 15 residues. CDR3 nucleotides: TGTGCCAGCAGTGAACCGGGACACCGAGGCCAGCCCCAGCATTTT. Residues: CASSEPGHRGQPQHF.

The chain carries TRBV11-2 and TRBJ2-2; 10 nucleotides align to TRBD2. Per the germline V gene, CDR1 is SGHAT and CDR2 is FQNNGV. The J segment lost 6 bases and the V segment lost 4 bases, leaving 8 bases of the junction unmatched. The CDR3 runs 16 residues. CDR3 nucleotide sequence: TGTGCCAGCAGCTGGGGAGCGGGGGGGCTTTCCGGGGAGCTGTTTTTT. Translation: CASSWGAGGLSGELFF. The whole variable domain, filled in from reference TRBV11-2 and TRBJ2-2, reads EAGVAQSPRYKIIEKRQSVAFWCNPISGHATLYWYQQILGQGPKLLIQFQNNGVVDDSQLPKDRFSAERLKGVDSTLKIQPAKLEDSAVYLCASSWGAGGLSGELFFGEGSRLTVL.

This sequence joins TRBV25-1 and TRBJ2-3; a weak D match, TRBD2 (6 bases). V lost 3 bases and J 6 bases, leaving 13 bases between the germline ends. This CDR3 has 14 residues. Germline V lookup: CDR1 MGHDK, CDR2 SYGVNS. The CDR3 DNA sequence: TGTGCCAGCAGTGAGGGAGGAATCTCGGATACGCAGTATTTT. Translating it yields CASSEGGISDTQYF.

The chain has TRBV27 and TRBJ2-3; D gene ambiguous. Germline CDR1 MNHEY, CDR2 SMNVEV (reference sequence). This CDR3 comprises 13 residues. The germline V and J ends were trimmed by 3 bases and 3 bases, with 7 bases remaining between them. The CDR3 DNA reads as TGTGCCAGCAGTTTGTTTCGTACAGATACGCAGTATTTT. This sequence encodes CASSLFRTDTQYF.

V and J are TRBV5-1 and TRBJ1-6; 8 nucleotides agree with TRBD1. Trimming took 4 bases from V and 7 from J; bases not matched to a gene: 7. The CDR3 is made up of 15 amino acids. CDR1 is SGHRS, CDR2 YFSETQ, per germline. This chain's CDR3 is CASSLGDRLNSPLHF. The DNA for the CDR3 is TGCGCCAGCAGCCTGGGGGACAGGCTAAATTCACCCCTCCACTTT.

V gene TRBV9 combines with J gene TRBJ1-1; 9 bases are a match to TRBD1. The length of the CDR3 is 15 residues. The germline V gene encodes CDR1 SGDLS and CDR2 YYNGEE. J was trimmed by 5 bases and V by 3 bases; bases with no gene match: 8. CDR3 nucleotide sequence: TGTGCCAGCAGCGAGACGGGACAGGGAGGAACTGAAGCTTTCTTT. This gives the protein CASSETGQGGTEAFF.